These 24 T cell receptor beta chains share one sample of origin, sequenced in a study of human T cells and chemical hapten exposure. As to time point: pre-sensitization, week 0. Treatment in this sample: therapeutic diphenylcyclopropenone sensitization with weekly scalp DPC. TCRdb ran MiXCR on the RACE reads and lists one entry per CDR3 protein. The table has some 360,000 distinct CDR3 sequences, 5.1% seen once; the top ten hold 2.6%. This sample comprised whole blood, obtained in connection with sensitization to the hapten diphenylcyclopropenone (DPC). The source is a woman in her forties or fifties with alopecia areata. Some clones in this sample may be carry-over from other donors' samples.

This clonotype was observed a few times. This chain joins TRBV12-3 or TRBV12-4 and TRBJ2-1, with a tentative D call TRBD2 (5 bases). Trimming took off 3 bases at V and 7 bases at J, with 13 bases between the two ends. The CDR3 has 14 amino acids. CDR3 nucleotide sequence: TGTGCCAGCAGTTTGGTTGGGAGTAAAAATGAGCAGTTCTTC. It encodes CASSLVGSKNEQFF.

In nucleotides, the CDR3 is TGTGCCAGCAGTTGGGGGTCCGAGCAGTTCTTC. It codes for CASSWGSEQFF. The chain carries TRBV27 and TRBJ2-1; D may be TRBD1 or TRBD2 (5 bases each). The CDR3 is 11 amino acids. V was clipped by 4 bases and J by 10 bases, with 8 bases between them. Germline CDR1 is MNHEY and CDR2 is SMNVEV (reference sequence).

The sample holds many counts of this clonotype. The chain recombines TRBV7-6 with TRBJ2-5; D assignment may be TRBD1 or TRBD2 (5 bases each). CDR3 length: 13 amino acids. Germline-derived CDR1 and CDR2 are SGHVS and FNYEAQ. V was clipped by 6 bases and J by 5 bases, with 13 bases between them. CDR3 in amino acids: CASRPPGPETQYF. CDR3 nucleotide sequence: TGTGCCAGCAGACCTCCGGGGCCGGAGACCCAGTACTTC.

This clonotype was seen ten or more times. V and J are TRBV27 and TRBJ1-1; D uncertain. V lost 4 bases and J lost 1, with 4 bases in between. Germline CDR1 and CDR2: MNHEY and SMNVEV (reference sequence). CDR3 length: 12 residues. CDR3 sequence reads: CASSSSNTEAFF. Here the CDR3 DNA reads TGTGCCAGCAGTTCGTCGAACACTGAAGCTTTCTTT.

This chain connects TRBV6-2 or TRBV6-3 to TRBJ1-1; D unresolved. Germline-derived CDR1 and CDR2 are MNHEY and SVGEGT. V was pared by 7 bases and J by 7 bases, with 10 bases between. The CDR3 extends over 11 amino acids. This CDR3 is CASTITGEAFF. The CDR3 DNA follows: TGTGCCAGCACCATTACGGGTGAAGCTTTCTTT.

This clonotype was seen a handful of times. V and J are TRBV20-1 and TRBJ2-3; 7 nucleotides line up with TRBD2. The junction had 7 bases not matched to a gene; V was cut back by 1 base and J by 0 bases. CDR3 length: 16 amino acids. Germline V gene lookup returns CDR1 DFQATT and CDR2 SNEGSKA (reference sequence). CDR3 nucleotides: TGCAGTGCTAGAGTTTTACTAGCGACTAGCACAGATACGCAGTATTTT. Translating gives CSARVLLATSTDTQYF.

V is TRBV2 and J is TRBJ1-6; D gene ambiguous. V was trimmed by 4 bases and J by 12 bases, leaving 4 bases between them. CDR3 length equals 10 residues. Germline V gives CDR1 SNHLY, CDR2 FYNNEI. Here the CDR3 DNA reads TGTGCCAGCAGTGGCGAACCCCTCCACTTT. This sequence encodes CASSGEPLHF.

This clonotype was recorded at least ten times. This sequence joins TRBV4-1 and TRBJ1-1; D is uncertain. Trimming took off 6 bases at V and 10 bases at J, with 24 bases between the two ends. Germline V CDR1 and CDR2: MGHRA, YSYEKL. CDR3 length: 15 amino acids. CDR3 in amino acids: CASSYTRLSTLRAFF. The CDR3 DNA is TGCGCCAGCAGTTACACCCGCCTCAGTACCTTGAGAGCTTTCTTT.

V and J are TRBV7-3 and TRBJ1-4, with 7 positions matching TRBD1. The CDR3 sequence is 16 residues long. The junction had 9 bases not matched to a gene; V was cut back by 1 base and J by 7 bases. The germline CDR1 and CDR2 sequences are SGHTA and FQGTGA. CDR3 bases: TGTGCCAGCAGCTTAATTCAGAGGGGGCATGGTGAAAAACTGTTTTTT. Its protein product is CASSLIQRGHGEKLFF.

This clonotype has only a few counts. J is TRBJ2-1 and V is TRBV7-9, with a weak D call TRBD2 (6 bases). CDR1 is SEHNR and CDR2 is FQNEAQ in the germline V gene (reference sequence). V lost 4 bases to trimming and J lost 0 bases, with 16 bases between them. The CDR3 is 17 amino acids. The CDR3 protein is CASSSLGGFSSYNEQFF. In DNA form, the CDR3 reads TGTGCCAGCAGCTCATTGGGGGGTTTTAGCTCCTACAATGAGCAGTTCTTC.

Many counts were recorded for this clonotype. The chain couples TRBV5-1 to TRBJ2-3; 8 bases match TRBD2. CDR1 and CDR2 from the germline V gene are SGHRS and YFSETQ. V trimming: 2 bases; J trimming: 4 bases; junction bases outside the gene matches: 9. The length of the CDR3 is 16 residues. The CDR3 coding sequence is TGCGCCAGCAGCTTTCTACTAGCGGTGTTCGCAGATACGCAGTATTTT. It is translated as CASSFLLAVFADTQYF.

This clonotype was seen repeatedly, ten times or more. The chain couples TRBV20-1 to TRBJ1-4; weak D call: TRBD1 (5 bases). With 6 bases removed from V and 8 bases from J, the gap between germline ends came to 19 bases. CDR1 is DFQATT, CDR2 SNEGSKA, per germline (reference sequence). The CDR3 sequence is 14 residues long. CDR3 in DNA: TGCAGTGCCCTTGATGTAGGGGCTGTAGAAAAACTGTTTTTT. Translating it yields CSALDVGAVEKLFF.

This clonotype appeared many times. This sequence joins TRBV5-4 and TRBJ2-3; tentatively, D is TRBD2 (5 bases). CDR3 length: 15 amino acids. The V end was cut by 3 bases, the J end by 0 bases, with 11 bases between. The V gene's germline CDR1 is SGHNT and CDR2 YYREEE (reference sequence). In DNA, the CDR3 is TGTGCCAGCAGCTCCCCCCGGACTAGCACAGATACGCAGTATTTT. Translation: CASSSPRTSTDTQYF.

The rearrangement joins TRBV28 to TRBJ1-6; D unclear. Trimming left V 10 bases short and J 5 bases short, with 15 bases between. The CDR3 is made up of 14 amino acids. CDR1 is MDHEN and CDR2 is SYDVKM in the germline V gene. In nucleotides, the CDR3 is TGTGCCACCGAAGGCGGGCTCGATAATTCACCCCTCCACTTT. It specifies CATEGGLDNSPLHF.

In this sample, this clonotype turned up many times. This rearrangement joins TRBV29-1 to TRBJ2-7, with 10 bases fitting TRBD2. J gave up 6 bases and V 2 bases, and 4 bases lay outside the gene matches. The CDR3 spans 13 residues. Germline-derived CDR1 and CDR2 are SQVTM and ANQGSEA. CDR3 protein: CSVEKVAGGEQYF. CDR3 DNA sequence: TGCAGCGTTGAAAAGGTAGCGGGAGGCGAGCAGTACTTC.

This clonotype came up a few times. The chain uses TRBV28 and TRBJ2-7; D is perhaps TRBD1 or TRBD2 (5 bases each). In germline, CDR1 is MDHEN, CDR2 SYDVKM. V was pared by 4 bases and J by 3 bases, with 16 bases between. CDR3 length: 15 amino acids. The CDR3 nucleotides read TGTGCCAGCAGTTCAAACACCGGGGCCTTCTACGAGCAGTACTTC. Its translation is CASSSNTGAFYEQYF.

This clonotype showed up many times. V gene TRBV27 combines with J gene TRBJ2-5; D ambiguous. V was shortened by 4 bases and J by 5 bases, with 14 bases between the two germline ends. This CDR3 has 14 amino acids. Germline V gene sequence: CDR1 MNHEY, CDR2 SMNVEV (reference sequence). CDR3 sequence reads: CASSSSLSAETQYF. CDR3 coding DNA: TGTGCCAGCAGTTCTTCCCTCTCGGCGGAGACCCAGTACTTC.

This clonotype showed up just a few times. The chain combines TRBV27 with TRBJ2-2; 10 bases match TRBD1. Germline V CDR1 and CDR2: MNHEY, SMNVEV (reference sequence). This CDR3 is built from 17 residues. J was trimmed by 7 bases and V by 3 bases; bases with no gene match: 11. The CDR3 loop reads CASSFLRTGGPVGELFF. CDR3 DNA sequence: TGTGCCAGCAGTTTTCTCCGGACAGGGGGACCAGTCGGGGAGCTGTTTTTT.

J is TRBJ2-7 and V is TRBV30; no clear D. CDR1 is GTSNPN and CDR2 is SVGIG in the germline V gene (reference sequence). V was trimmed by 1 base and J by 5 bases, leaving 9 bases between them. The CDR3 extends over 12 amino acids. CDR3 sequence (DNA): TGTGCCTGGAGTGGGACCCCCGACGAGCAGTACTTC. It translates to CAWSGTPDEQYF.

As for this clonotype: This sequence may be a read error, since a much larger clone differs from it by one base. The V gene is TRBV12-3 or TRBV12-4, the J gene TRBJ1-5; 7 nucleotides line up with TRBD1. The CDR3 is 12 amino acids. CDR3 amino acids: CACRTGPQPQHF. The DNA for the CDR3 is TGTGCCTGCAGGACAGGTCCTCAGCCCCAGCATTTT.

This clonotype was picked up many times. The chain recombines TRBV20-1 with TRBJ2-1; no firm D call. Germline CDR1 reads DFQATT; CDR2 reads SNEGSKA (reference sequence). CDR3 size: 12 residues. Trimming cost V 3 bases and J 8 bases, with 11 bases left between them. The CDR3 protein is CSARAPVDEQFF. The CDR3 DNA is TGCAGTGCTAGGGCCCCTGTCGATGAGCAGTTCTTC.

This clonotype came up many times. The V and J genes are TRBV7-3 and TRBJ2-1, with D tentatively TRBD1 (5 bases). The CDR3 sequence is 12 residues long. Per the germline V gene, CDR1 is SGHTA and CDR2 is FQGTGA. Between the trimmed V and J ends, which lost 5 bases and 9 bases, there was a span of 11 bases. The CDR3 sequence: CASSLGVGEQFF. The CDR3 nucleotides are TGTGCCAGCAGCCTAGGGGTTGGTGAGCAGTTCTTC.

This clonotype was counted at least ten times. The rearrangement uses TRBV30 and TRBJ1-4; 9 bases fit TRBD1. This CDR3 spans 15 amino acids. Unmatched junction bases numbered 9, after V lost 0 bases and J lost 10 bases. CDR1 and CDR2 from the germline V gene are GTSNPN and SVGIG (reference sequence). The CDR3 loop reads CAWSVLGQGVRKLFF. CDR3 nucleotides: TGTGCCTGGAGTGTACTGGGACAGGGAGTTCGAAAACTGTTTTTT.

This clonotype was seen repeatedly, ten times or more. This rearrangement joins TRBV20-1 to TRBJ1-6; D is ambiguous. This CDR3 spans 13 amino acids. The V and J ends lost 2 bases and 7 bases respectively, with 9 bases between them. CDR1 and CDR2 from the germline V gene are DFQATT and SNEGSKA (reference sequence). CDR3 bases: TGCAGTGCTAGAACCGGCCCCAATTCACCCCTCCACTTT. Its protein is CSARTGPNSPLHF.